The 2 T cell receptor beta chains below were found in one sample sequenced in a study of T cell responses to AZD1222 COVID-19 vaccine. Here immunoSEQ multiplex PCR was the method, and the copy in TCRdb shows in-frame clones only, minus some. This table holds more than 85,000 clones, around 90% found once. The sequencing here drew on peripheral blood, taken 28 days after the second AZD1222 dose. The receptor source for this set is an adult who received the AZD1222 COVID-19 vaccine.

The rearrangement uses TRBV5-1 and TRBJ2-5, with D tentatively TRBD1 (6 bases). Germline CDR1 and CDR2: SGHRS and YFSETQ. V was trimmed by 0 bases and J by 5 bases, leaving 11 bases between them. The CDR3 is 14 amino acids. CDR3 DNA sequence: TGCGCCAGCAGCTTGGGGGGGCGCGGGGAGACCCAGTACTTC. Translation: CASSLGGRGETQYF.

The V gene is TRBV5-4, the J gene TRBJ2-2, with TRBD2 identical over 8 bases. V lost 4 bases and J lost 6; bases outside the gene matches: 2. The CDR3 is made up of 13 amino acids. CDR1 is SGHNT and CDR2 is YYREEE in the germline V gene (reference sequence). CDR3 sequence (DNA): TGTGCCAGCAGCCAGGGACTAGCCGGGGAGCTGTTTTTT. Translating gives CASSQGLAGELFF.